The T cell receptor (beta chain) described here comes from a study of T cells after yellow fever vaccination. Across the study: The authors prepared low-cell-number fractions using SMART-Seq v4 Ultra Low Input.

The study made its TCR cDNA through 5'RACE template switching. That step introduced a universal primer site along with UMIs. TCRdb redid the calling of the 5' RACE reads with MiXCR, one entry per CDR3 protein. The sample lists some 350,000 distinct CDR3 sequences, over 4% occurring once. Findings of the study overall: Researchers noted that a small share of clonotypes showed up in both CD4 and CD8 compartments. Post-booster samples contained most primary-vaccination clones (approximately 95% CD4, about 85% CD8).

The CDR3 covers 18 residues. Germline assignment: CDR1 MNHEY and CDR2 SVGEGT. The V and J ends lost 0 bases and 1 base respectively, with 18 bases between them. This clonotype turned up a few times. Antigen specificity is unknown. This TCR derives from a man between 18 and 35 years old who received the YFV17D yellow fever vaccine. The material sequenced was PBMCs, taken 5 days after the yellow fever booster vaccination. The chain links TRBV6-2 or TRBV6-3 to TRBJ1-1, with D hard to call. The CDR3 coding sequence is TGTGCCAGCAGTTACTCGTCGTCATCCGGCGTAAGGAACACTGAAGCTTTCTTT. It yields the protein CASSYSSSSGVRNTEAFF.